In this sample, the clone carrying this TCR beta chain turned up many times. Antigen specificity is unknown. The sample comes from a study of blood T cells in healthy people across ages. Overall study results and limits: In the absence of known donor CMV status, changes in expanded clonotypes were possibly confounded.

The second PCR ran roughly 7 to 11 cycles with a sample-barcoded 5' primer and J-beta primers. MiXCR, applied by TCRdb to the 5' RACE reads, yields one record per CDR3 protein. The data show more than 800,000 distinct CDR3 sequences, 29% seen once. Trimming removed 8 bases at V and 5 bases at J, with 23 bases between. The CDR3 extends over 16 amino acids. The source of this sequence is a woman of 80 years or more in good health. The rearrangement joins TRBV12-3 or TRBV12-4 to TRBJ2-3; D tentatively reads TRBD1 or TRBD2 (6 bases each). The sequenced sample consisted of blood. The CDR3 nucleotides read TGTGCCAGCCGAGGGGGGCTAGCTTTTGTGGGAGATACGCAGTATTTT. Its translation is CASRGGLAFVGDTQYF.